The 22 T cell receptor beta chains in this list originate from one sample, sequenced in a study of beta chain features in type 1 diabetes. The isolated RNA, all of it, was reverse transcribed, so expressed TCRB transcripts were what got sequenced. The protocol was immunoSEQ multiplex PCR, while the TCRdb copy is restricted to in-frame clones and leaves out a portion. The sample consists of 160,000 or so clones, approximately 9.9% of them appearing once. The sequencing input was central memory CD4+ T cells from blood. All receptors come from a woman aged 18-29 years in good health.

The chain combines TRBV6-5 with TRBJ2-7, with no clear D. V gave up 5 bases and J gave up 2 bases, with 4 bases separating them. CDR3 size: 11 residues. CDR1 and CDR2 (germline): MNHEY, SVGAGI. The CDR3 nucleotides read TGTGCCAGCAGTACAACCTACGAGCAGTACTTC. Translation gives CASSTTYEQYF.

V usage is TRBV9 and J usage is TRBJ1-1; D may be TRBD1 (6 bases). The CDR3 is made up of 16 amino acids. Germline values: CDR1 SGDLS, CDR2 YYNGEE. The V and J ends lost 2 bases and 0 bases respectively, with 14 bases between them. Written as DNA, the CDR3 is TGTGCCAGCAGCGTTACAGCGCAGGGGCTGAACACTGAAGCTTTCTTT. It translates to CASSVTAQGLNTEAFF.

A note on this clone: Other DNA variants within this sample encode the same CDR3. V gene TRBV18 combines with J gene TRBJ1-1; 7 bases agree with TRBD1. V shed 6 bases, J shed 3 bases, and the junction held 4 bases outside the gene matches. Germline CDR1 and CDR2: KGHSH and LQKENI. CDR3 length: 13 amino acids. CDR3 region: CASSPGQDTEAFF. CDR3 sequence (DNA): TGTGCCAGCTCTCCCGGACAGGACACTGAAGCTTTCTTT.

The table lists this clone with a few counts. CDR3 nucleotides: TGCAGCGTTGTTAAGGACAGGGGCAACACTGAAGCTTTCTTT. It translates to CSVVKDRGNTEAFF. The rearrangement links TRBV29-1 to TRBJ1-1, with TRBD1 identical over 9 bases. Germline values: CDR1 SQVTM, CDR2 ANQGSEA. With 4 bases clipped from V and 2 bases from J, the junction kept 5 bases outside the gene matches. The CDR3 loop spans 14 amino acids. The full variable domain, with the rest looked up from reference TRBV29-1 and TRBJ1-1, is SAVISQKPSRDICQRGTSLTIQCQVDSQVTMMFWYRQQPGQSLTLIATANQGSEATYESGFVIDKFPISRPNLTFSTLTVSNMSPEDSSIYLCSVVKDRGNTEAFFGQGTRLTVV.

Ten or more counts support this clone. The chain has TRBV30 and TRBJ2-3, with TRBD2 matching over 11 bases. CDR3 size: 15 residues. Germline trimming cut 3 bases from V and 6 bases from J; bases unmatched to any gene: 8. Germline V CDR1 and CDR2: GTSNPN, SVGIG (reference sequence). The CDR3 spells CAWRATSGASDTQYF. The CDR3 region has the DNA TGTGCCTGGAGGGCGACTAGCGGGGCGTCCGATACGCAGTATTTT. Supplemented by reference TRBV30 and TRBJ2-3, the full variable domain reads SQTIHQWPATLVQPVGSPLSLECTVEGTSNPNLYWYRQAAGRGLQLLFYSVGIGQISSEVPQNLSASRPQDRQFILSSKKLLLSDSGFYLCAWRATSGASDTQYFGPGTRLTVL.

This clone was counted ten times or more. The J gene is TRBJ2-7, the V gene TRBV7-2; D is perhaps TRBD1 (6 bases). This CDR3 has 14 amino acids. V lost 7 bases and J 7 bases, leaving 20 bases between the germline ends. Germline V lookup: CDR1 SGHTA, CDR2 FQGNSA. In nucleotides, the CDR3 is TGTGCCAGCACCCCGGCAGGGGTTGTGAGTGAGCAGTACTTC. Translation: CASTPAGVVSEQYF. Combining the CDR3 with reference TRBV7-2 and TRBJ2-7 gives the whole variable domain GAGVSQSPSNKVTEKGKDVELRCDPISGHTALYWYRQSLGQGLEFLIYFQGNSAPDKSGLPSDRFSAERTGGSVSTLTIQRTQQEDSAVYLCASTPAGVVSEQYFGPGTRLTVT.

V is TRBV19 and J is TRBJ1-5; 9 bases fit TRBD1. The CDR3 contains 13 residues. The germline V gene encodes CDR1 LNHDA and CDR2 SQIVND (reference sequence). The V gene end was trimmed by 4 bases and the J gene end by 5 bases; junction bases not matched to a gene: 0. The CDR3 DNA reads TGTGCCAGTAGTAGGACAGGGGATCAGCCCCAGCATTTT. Amino acid sequence: CASSRTGDQPQHF.

The chain is built from TRBV4-1 and TRBJ2-1; 8 nucleotides match TRBD1. Germline CDR1 and CDR2: MGHRA and YSYEKL. This CDR3 is 15 amino acids long. After removal of 6 bases from V and 7 bases from J, the junction contained 11 bases not matched to a gene. Written as DNA, the CDR3 is TGCGCCAGCAGTAACCGACAGGGGATATCGAATGAGCAGTTCTTC. This translates into CASSNRQGISNEQFF.

Only a few counts were recorded for this clone. This sequence joins TRBV4-1 and TRBJ2-5, with D uncertain. The CDR3 spans 12 residues. The V end was cut by 1 base, the J end by 3 bases, with 3 bases between. CDR1 is MGHRA, CDR2 YSYEKL, per germline. The CDR3 sequence is CASSQVEETQYF. CDR3 nucleotides: TGCGCCAGCAGCCAAGTAGAAGAGACCCAGTACTTC.

The sample holds a few counts of this clone. The genes are TRBV29-1 and TRBJ1-1; a weak D match, TRBD1 (6 bases). This CDR3 is built from 12 residues. Trimming cost V 4 bases and J 4 bases, with 10 bases left between them. Germline CDR1 is SQVTM and CDR2 is ANQGSEA. This CDR3 reads CSVVRGSTEAFF. As DNA, the CDR3 is TGCAGCGTTGTAAGGGGGAGCACTGAAGCTTTCTTT.

This clone has at least ten counts. The chain recombines TRBV29-1 with TRBJ1-1, with D possibly being TRBD1 (6 bases). Germline lookup yields CDR1 SQVTM and CDR2 ANQGSEA. The germline V and J ends were trimmed by 7 bases and 5 bases, with 11 bases remaining between them. The CDR3 is 11 residues long. CDR3 DNA: TGCAGCGGCAACAGGGAGACTGAAGCTTTCTTT. Its translation: CSGNRETEAFF.

The sample holds a few counts of this clone. The rearrangement uses TRBV5-1 and TRBJ2-7, with 10 bases matching TRBD2. Per the germline V gene, CDR1 is SGHRS and CDR2 is YFSETQ. V gave up 7 bases and J gave up 3 bases; unmatched junction bases: 10. The CDR3 consists of 15 residues. The CDR3 region is CASSQSAGGNYEQYF. The CDR3 DNA reads as TGCGCCAGCTCCCAATCAGCGGGAGGGAACTACGAGCAGTACTTC.

The V gene is TRBV29-1, the J gene TRBJ1-3; no reliable D call. This CDR3 is built from 13 residues. Deletions cut 4 bases from V and 0 bases from J, with 7 bases between. CDR1 SQVTM and CDR2 ANQGSEA come from the germline V gene. This CDR3 reads CSVGSYSGNTIYF. In DNA form, the CDR3 reads TGCAGCGTTGGGTCCTACTCTGGAAACACCATATATTTT.

The chain links TRBV18 to TRBJ1-3, with no clear D. Germline V gene lookup returns CDR1 KGHSH and CDR2 LQKENI. The CDR3 is 15 residues long. The germline V and J ends were trimmed by 2 bases and 0 bases, with 8 bases remaining between them. This chain's CDR3 is CASSPGLSSGNTIYF. DNA of the CDR3: TGTGCCAGCTCACCAGGACTTAGCTCTGGAAACACCATATATTTT.

This clone was seen a few times. V gene TRBV9 combines with J gene TRBJ1-3; 8 nucleotides line up with TRBD1. The CDR3 consists of 15 residues. The germline V gene encodes CDR1 SGDLS and CDR2 YYNGEE. The trim removed 4 bases at V and 3 bases at J, leaving 6 bases unmatched. The CDR3 nucleotides are TGTGCCAGCAGCCCCGAGGACAGGGATGGAAACACCATATATTTT. Its protein product is CASSPEDRDGNTIYF.

This clone was seen more than once but under ten times. The rearrangement joins TRBV18 to TRBJ1-1; D ambiguous. CDR3 size: 15 residues. Germline assignment: CDR1 KGHSH and CDR2 LQKENI. Trimming took off 1 base at V and 0 bases at J, with 9 bases between the two ends. The CDR3 spells CASSPRAEMNTEAFF. The CDR3, as DNA: TGTGCCAGCTCACCACGGGCAGAGATGAACACTGAAGCTTTCTTT.

The chain recombines TRBV2 with TRBJ1-2; 7 bases align to TRBD1. Germline loops: CDR1 SNHLY, CDR2 FYNNEI. The CDR3 consists of 14 residues. V lost 6 bases and J lost 4; bases outside the gene matches: 8. The CDR3 region is CASSADRDGYGYTF. CDR3 nucleotides: TGTGCCAGCAGCGCTGACAGGGACGGCTATGGCTACACCTTC.

This clone was seen a few times. The chain carries TRBV18 and TRBJ1-2; TRBD1 is a possible D gene (5 bases). The CDR3 is 14 residues long. Germline CDR1 reads KGHSH; CDR2 reads LQKENI. Trimming took 2 bases from V and 1 from J, leaving 8 bases between them. CDR3 amino acids: CASSPGALNYGYTF. The CDR3 DNA reads TGTGCCAGCTCACCAGGGGCCCTTAACTATGGCTACACCTTC.

This clone turned up a few times. This chain uses TRBV9 with TRBJ1-4; TRBD1 aligns across 9 bases. Germline lookup yields CDR1 SGDLS and CDR2 YYNGEE. This CDR3 is built from 15 residues. V lost 2 bases to trimming and J lost 7 bases; unmatched junction nucleotides: 6. In DNA form, the CDR3 reads TGTGCCAGCAGCGTCGGGACAGGGAACAGTGAAAAACTGTTTTTT. Its protein product is CASSVGTGNSEKLFF.

The genes are TRBV7-2 and TRBJ2-2; a weak D match, TRBD2 (5 bases). CDR1 SGHTA and CDR2 FQGNSA come from the germline V gene. The V and J ends lost 2 bases and 10 bases respectively, with 11 bases between them. This CDR3 has 13 residues. CDR3 DNA: TGTGCCAGCAGCTTATGGCGGCTAGCGGAGCTGTTTTTT. This sequence encodes CASSLWRLAELFF.

The chain uses TRBV30 and TRBJ2-7, with TRBD1 matching over 7 bases. This CDR3 is 15 amino acids long. Germline-derived CDR1 and CDR2 are GTSNPN and SVGIG (reference sequence). The ends lost 2 bases at V and 3 bases at J; junction bases unmatched: 10. CDR3 protein: CAWSPRVGGNYEQYF. In DNA form, the CDR3 reads TGTGCCTGGAGTCCCCGGGTAGGGGGCAACTACGAGCAGTACTTC.

This clone was seen just once. The chain links TRBV5-1 to TRBJ2-3, with D possibly TRBD2 on 6 matching bases. Per germline, CDR1 SGHRS and CDR2 YFSETQ. The CDR3 has 13 amino acids. V was trimmed by 6 bases and J by 2 bases, leaving 10 bases between them. In nucleotides, the CDR3 is TGCGCCAGCAAGGAGGGGTCCACAGATACGCAGTATTTT. It encodes CASKEGSTDTQYF.